A selection of T cell receptor beta chains follows, all from one sample in a study of T cell repertoires in cytomegalovirus infection. TCRdb reprocessed the reads with MiXCR, giving one entry per CDR3 protein. The table includes 150,000 to 200,000 distinct CDR3 sequences, 25% to 30% detected once. The material sequenced was PBMCs. The receptors shown here come from a human donor in good health (CMV status not recorded). Some clones in this sample may be carry-over from other donors' samples. CDR3s include the opening cysteine and the closing phenylalanine or tryptophan. A D gene is named only where the DNA matches it firmly. The size entry is marked missing in some rows and otherwise reads once, few, many or a size class.

D gene: .; V gene: TRBV4-3; J gene: TRBJ1-3; clone size: .; CDR3 protein: CASSQDYWANPGNTIYF; CDR3 DNA: TGCGCCAGCAGCCAAGATTACTGGGCCAATCCTGGAAACACCATATATTTT
D gene: TRBD2; V gene: TRBV5-1; J gene: TRBJ2-3; clone size: .; CDR3 protein: CASRTSAGENTDTQYF; CDR3 DNA: TGCGCCAGCAGGACTTCAGCGGGGGAGAACACAGATACGCAGTATTTT
D gene: TRBD1; V gene: TRBV12-3/TRBV12-4; J gene: TRBJ2-2; clone size: .; CDR3 protein: CASRRTGDTGELFF; CDR3 DNA: TGTGCCAGCAGGAGGACAGGGGACACCGGGGAGCTGTTTTTT
D gene: .; V gene: TRBV7-2; J gene: TRBJ2-7; clone size: many; CDR3 protein: CASSRNRGGDEQYF; CDR3 DNA: TGTGCCAGCAGCCGTAACAGGGGAGGGGACGAGCAGTACTTC
D gene: TRBD2; V gene: TRBV27; J gene: TRBJ2-5; clone size: few; CDR3 protein: CASSRLAGNQETQYF; CDR3 DNA: TGTGCCAGCAGTCGACTAGCGGGGAACCAAGAGACCCAGTACTTC
D gene: .; V gene: TRBV5-6; J gene: TRBJ1-2; clone size: .; CDR3 protein: CASSLGDQGVGYGYTF; CDR3 DNA: TGTGCCAGCAGCTTGGGGGACCAGGGAGTGGGCTATGGCTACACCTTC
D gene: .; V gene: TRBV6-5; J gene: TRBJ1-2; clone size: .; CDR3 protein: CASSYSTGGYTF; CDR3 DNA: TGTGCCAGCAGTTACTCGACAGGAGGCTACACCTTC
D gene: TRBD1; V gene: TRBV6-2/TRBV6-3; J gene: TRBJ1-1; clone size: .; CDR3 protein: CASSYQGQGGTEAFF; CDR3 DNA: TGTGCCAGCAGTTACCAAGGACAGGGAGGGACTGAAGCTTTCTTT
D gene: .; V gene: TRBV7-2; J gene: TRBJ1-5; clone size: many; CDR3 protein: CASSLAVSNSNQPQHF; CDR3 DNA: TGTGCCAGCAGCTTAGCTGTCAGTAATAGCAATCAGCCCCAGCATTTT
D gene: TRBD1; V gene: TRBV29-1; J gene: TRBJ2-7; clone size: .; CDR3 protein: CSVEPGGGEQYF; CDR3 DNA: TGCAGCGTTGAACCAGGGGGCGGAGAGCAGTACTTC
D gene: .; V gene: TRBV6-1; J gene: TRBJ2-7; clone size: few; CDR3 protein: CASSIRGEQYF; CDR3 DNA: TGTGCCAGCAGTATAAGGGGCGAGCAGTACTTC
D gene: .; V gene: TRBV6-6; J gene: TRBJ1-5; clone size: few; CDR3 protein: CASSYSWDQPQHF; CDR3 DNA: TGTGCCAGCAGTTATTCTTGGGATCAGCCCCAGCATTTT
D gene: .; V gene: TRBV11-2; J gene: TRBJ2-7; clone size: .; CDR3 protein: CASSFRDSYEQYF; CDR3 DNA: TGTGCCAGCAGCTTCCGGGATTCCTACGAGCAGTACTTC
D gene: .; V gene: TRBV4-3; J gene: TRBJ1-1; clone size: .; CDR3 protein: CASSQDRFATGNTEAFF; CDR3 DNA: TGCGCCAGCAGCCAAGATCGTTTCGCGACAGGGAACACTGAAGCTTTCTTT